What follows are 18 T cell receptor beta chains derived from one specimen sequenced in a study of blood T cells in healthy people across ages. The second PCR ran about 6 to 11 cycles with a sample-barcoded 5' primer and J-beta primers. A single record per CDR3 protein comes from TCRdb applying MiXCR to the 5' RACE reads. The table shows fewer than 900,000 distinct CDR3 sequences, with roughly 47% occurring only once. The sequenced material came from blood. The source is a woman in her fifties or sixties in good health.

The V call is TRBV6-2 or TRBV6-3, the J call TRBJ2-7; TRBD2 matches at 8 bases. Germline V CDR1 and CDR2: MNHEY, SVGEGT. CDR3 length: 15 residues. V lost 6 bases and J lost 3; bases outside the gene matches: 10. In DNA, the CDR3 is TGTGCCAGCAGAATAGGGACGGGAGGGGACTACGAGCAGTACTTC. This translates into CASRIGTGGDYEQYF.

The rearrangement joins TRBV9 to TRBJ2-1; TRBD2 might be the D (6 bases). The CDR3 has 15 residues. Trimming pared 1 base from V and 3 bases from J, leaving 11 bases between. Germline loops: CDR1 SGDLS, CDR2 YYNGEE. As DNA, the CDR3 is TGTGCCAGCAGCGTAAGCCAGGGAGGCTACAATGAGCAGTTCTTC. Translating it yields CASSVSQGGYNEQFF.

V and J are TRBV12-3 or TRBV12-4 and TRBJ2-3; 14 positions agree with TRBD2. This CDR3 contains 15 residues. With V trimmed by 6 bases and J by 5 bases, 4 bases remained unmatched. The CDR3 loop is CASRPGTSGRDTQYF. The CDR3 DNA is TGTGCCAGCAGACCTGGGACTAGCGGGAGAGATACGCAGTATTTT.

The rearrangement links TRBV20-1 to TRBJ2-7; D not resolved. Germline assignment: CDR1 DFQATT and CDR2 SNEGSKA (reference sequence). CDR3 size: 15 residues. V lost 3 bases and J 3 bases, leaving 18 bases between the germline ends. CDR3 bases: TGCAGTGCTAGTGGAGTCGGAGCGTATCACTACGAGCAGTACTTC. Amino acids: CSASGVGAYHYEQYF.

On this clonotype itself: A single base separates this from a much larger clone, so it may be a read error. The chain is built from TRBV29-1 and TRBJ2-3; D uncertain. The germline V gene has CDR1 SQVTM and CDR2 ANQGSEA. The ends were cut back, 0 bases at V and 2 bases at J, with 6 bases in the middle. The CDR3 totals 13 residues. CDR3 residues: CSVEEIVTDTQYF. CDR3 DNA: TGCAGCGTTGAAGAGATAGTCACAGATACGCAGTATTTT.

The gene calls are TRBV15 and TRBJ1-1; the D is unclear. This CDR3 has 13 amino acids. Germline V CDR1 and CDR2: LNHNV, YYDKDF (reference sequence). The V and J ends lost 7 bases and 3 bases respectively, with 12 bases between them. The CDR3 reads CATTAASYTEAFF. DNA of the CDR3: TGTGCCACCACAGCGGCTAGCTACACTGAAGCTTTCTTT.

This clonotype came up a few times. The V gene is TRBV3-1, the J gene TRBJ1-2, with no clear D. Trimming cost V 1 base and J 4 bases, with 7 bases left between them. From germline, CDR1 is LGHDT and CDR2 YNNKEL (reference sequence). The CDR3 runs 13 residues. CDR3 in amino acids: CASSQGYSYGYTF. In nucleotides, the CDR3 is TGTGCCAGCAGCCAAGGGTACAGCTATGGCTACACCTTC.

This clonotype was detected ten times or more. This chain uses TRBV10-3 with TRBJ2-7; the match to TRBD1 covers 8 bases. The length of the CDR3 is 13 residues. Losses at the gene ends were 7 bases for V and 5 bases for J; bases not matched to a gene: 7. The germline CDR1 and CDR2 sequences are ENHRY and SYGVKD. The CDR3 spells CAINWDRRNEQYF. In nucleotides, the CDR3 is TGTGCCATCAACTGGGACAGGAGGAACGAGCAGTACTTC.

This clonotype was recorded a few times. The rearrangement uses TRBV4-3 and TRBJ2-3, with 7 bases that match TRBD2. The CDR3 is made up of 17 amino acids. The germline V gene encodes CDR1 LGHNA and CDR2 YSLEER. J was trimmed by 0 bases and V by 0 bases; bases with no gene match: 6. This CDR3 reads CASSQELGRPSTDTQYF. DNA for the CDR3: TGCGCCAGCAGCCAAGAACTCGGGAGGCCGAGCACAGATACGCAGTATTTT.

This clonotype was found a few times. The genes are TRBV27 and TRBJ2-7; 7 bases match TRBD1. After removal of 4 bases from V and 3 bases from J, the junction contained 9 bases not matched to a gene. CDR1 and CDR2 from the germline V gene are MNHEY and SMNVEV (reference sequence). The CDR3 is 15 amino acids. The CDR3 bases are TGTGCCAGCAGTTCGACAGGGAAGGGTTTCTACGAGCAGTACTTC. Its translation is CASSSTGKGFYEQYF.

This clonotype showed up just a few times. The rearrangement links TRBV7-2 to TRBJ2-7; possibly TRBD1 or TRBD2 for D (6 bases each). The V gene lost 3 bases and the J gene lost 4 bases, with 16 bases spanning the gap. Germline V gene sequence: CDR1 SGHTA, CDR2 FQGNSA. The CDR3 is 15 amino acids. CDR3 sequence reads: CASSFNKRGQYEQYF. The CDR3 DNA sequence: TGTGCCAGCAGCTTTAACAAACGGGGGCAGTACGAGCAGTACTTC. The variable domain in full, completed from reference TRBV7-2 and TRBJ2-7, reads GAGVSQSPSNKVTEKGKDVELRCDPISGHTALYWYRQSLGQGLEFLIYFQGNSAPDKSGLPSDRFSAERTGGSVSTLTIQRTQQEDSAVYLCASSFNKRGQYEQYFGPGTRLTVT.

The chain uses TRBV20-1 and TRBJ2-7; no clear D gene. The CDR3 extends over 12 amino acids. The germline CDR1 and CDR2 sequences are DFQATT and SNEGSKA (reference sequence). Deletions cut 0 bases from V and 2 bases from J, with 5 bases between. CDR3 coding DNA: TGCAGTGCTAGAGAGGCAGCCTACGAGCAGTACTTC. It encodes CSAREAAYEQYF.

This clonotype occurred many times. The chain links TRBV3-1 to TRBJ2-5; 7 nucleotides align to TRBD2. The germline CDR1 and CDR2 sequences are LGHDT and YNNKEL (reference sequence). V lost 1 base, J lost 3 bases, and 8 bases stayed unmatched. The CDR3 totals 16 residues. The DNA for the CDR3 is TGTGCCAGCAGCCAAGTAGGCGCGGGAGATAAAGAGACCCAGTACTTC. Encoded protein: CASSQVGAGDKETQYF.

In the case of this clonotype: Germline is not matched at one junction end, which may reflect a read error. The chain couples TRBV5-1 to TRBJ2-3; D might be TRBD2 (6 bases). This CDR3 comprises 14 residues. Germline V gene sequence: CDR1 SGHRS, CDR2 YFSETQ. The CDR3 spells CASRLEGSTDTQYF. The CDR3 region has the DNA TGCGCCAGCCGCTTGGAGGGAAGCACAGATACGCAGTATTTT.

The chain couples TRBV27 to TRBJ1-2; maybe TRBD1 (6 bases). Trimming took 0 bases from V and 12 from J, leaving 17 bases between them. Germline assignment: CDR1 MNHEY and CDR2 SMNVEV (reference sequence). The CDR3 length is 14 residues. In DNA form, the CDR3 reads TGTGCCAGCAGTTTATCGAGGGAGGGGGGGCGGAACACCTTC. Amino acid sequence: CASSLSREGGRNTF.

The rearrangement joins TRBV5-1 to TRBJ2-1; TRBD1 matches 8 bases. The trim removed 2 bases at V and 8 bases at J, leaving 12 bases unmatched. CDR3 length: 16 residues. The germline V gene has CDR1 SGHRS and CDR2 YFSETQ. CDR3 protein: CASSFNRGWGQYEQFF. In DNA, the CDR3 is TGCGCCAGCAGCTTTAACAGGGGGTGGGGGCAGTATGAGCAGTTCTTC.

This clonotype was observed a few times. The chain employs TRBV2 and TRBJ2-3; TRBD2 matches at 8 bases. The CDR3 is 15 residues long. CDR1 SNHLY and CDR2 FYNNEI come from the germline V gene. V was pared by 6 bases and J by 0 bases, with 5 bases of the junction left unmatched. The CDR3 region is CASSGTRSSTDTQYF. Here the CDR3 DNA reads TGTGCCAGCAGCGGGACTAGATCTAGCACAGATACGCAGTATTTT.

This clonotype was seen more than once but under ten times. The chain carries TRBV6-2 or TRBV6-3 and TRBJ2-5; 14 bases line up with TRBD2. In germline, CDR1 is MNHEY, CDR2 SVGEGT. The CDR3 consists of 19 residues. V dropped 2 bases and J dropped 4; count of bases not matched to a gene: 12. DNA for the CDR3: TGTGCCAGCAGTTACCGGACTAGCGGGGGGAATTCCTTTCCAGAGACCCAGTACTTC. As protein: CASSYRTSGGNSFPETQYF.